The 7 T cell receptor beta chains listed next were all sequenced from one sample in a study of human T cells and chemical hapten exposure. TCRdb re-derived calls from the RACE reads in MiXCR, one entry per CDR3 protein. The sample holds some 30,000 distinct CDR3 sequences, 5.8% seen once. The time point denotes: patch test 3, about 24 weeks after DPC sensitization. Regarding treatment: therapeutic diphenylcyclopropenone sensitization with weekly scalp DPC. This specimen was whole blood, taken in connection with sensitization to the hapten diphenylcyclopropenone (DPC). These TCRs come from a man aged 25-40 years with alopecia areata. Some clones in this sample may be carry-over from other donors' samples.

J is TRBJ1-1 and V is TRBV29-1; D might be TRBD1 (5 bases). Germline V lookup: CDR1 SQVTM, CDR2 ANQGSEA. This CDR3 is built from 13 residues. The V and J ends lost 4 bases and 1 base respectively, with 10 bases between them. The CDR3 loop reads CSVVRTSNTEAFF. As DNA, the CDR3 is TGCAGCGTTGTGCGGACATCGAACACTGAAGCTTTCTTT.

This clonotype has a count of ten or more. V gene TRBV7-2 combines with J gene TRBJ2-1; no clear D gene. The CDR3 runs to 13 residues. CDR1 SGHTA and CDR2 FQGNSA come from the germline V gene. Trimming left V 2 bases short and J 2 bases short, with 4 bases between. CDR3 DNA: TGTGCCAGCAGCTTATCCACCTACAATGAGCAGTTCTTC. Translation: CASSLSTYNEQFF.

The table lists this clonotype with many counts. The chain combines TRBV4-2 with TRBJ2-3, with D tentatively TRBD1 or TRBD2 (5 bases each). Trimming cost V 1 base and J 6 bases, with 11 bases left between them. Germline CDR1 LGHNA, CDR2 YNFKEQ. The CDR3 is made up of 14 amino acids. Written as DNA, the CDR3 is TGTGCCAGCAGCCAAGGAGTGGGGGTGGATACGCAGTATTTT. This encodes CASSQGVGVDTQYF.

In its sample, this clonotype was seen many times. The J gene is TRBJ1-1, the V gene TRBV4-1; maybe TRBD1 (5 bases). CDR1 and CDR2 (germline): MGHRA, YSYEKL. Between the trimmed V and J ends, which lost 5 bases and 1 base, there was a span of 17 bases. The CDR3 has 16 residues. The CDR3 DNA reads TGCGCCAGCAGCGGCCAAGGGTTTCAGGGGAACACTGAAGCTTTCTTT. Translated, it gives CASSGQGFQGNTEAFF.

This clonotype has at least ten counts. This chain's CDR3 is CATSGQYSNQPQHF. In DNA form, the CDR3 reads TGTGCCACCTCGGGACAGTATAGCAATCAGCCCCAGCATTTT. The chain links TRBV24-1 to TRBJ1-5; 7 nucleotides align to TRBD1. Per germline, CDR1 KGHDR and CDR2 SFDVKD. The CDR3 contains 14 residues. V was clipped by 9 bases and J by 0 bases; unmatched bases: 4.

This clonotype came up many times. The chain recombines TRBV6-1 with TRBJ2-3; 8 bases line up with TRBD1. Germline CDR1 and CDR2: MNHNS and SASEGT. The V gene end was trimmed by 5 bases and the J gene end by 2 bases; junction bases not matched to a gene: 3. The CDR3 totals 14 residues. CDR3 nucleotides: TGTGCCAGCAGTAAGACAGGGGACACAGATACGCAGTATTTT. It is translated as CASSKTGDTDTQYF.

This clonotype was observed many times. The chain uses TRBV6-1 and TRBJ2-2, with TRBD1 identical over 7 bases. There are 16 residues in the CDR3. J gave up 2 bases and V 1 base, and 4 bases lay outside the gene matches. The germline V gene has CDR1 MNHNS and CDR2 SASEGT. In nucleotides, the CDR3 is TGTGCCAGCAGTGAAGGGACAGGAACAAACACCGGGGAGCTGTTTTTT. Its protein is CASSEGTGTNTGELFF.